A single sample is the source of the 9 T cell receptor beta chains below, sequenced in a study of regulatory T cells in long-lasting Graves disease. iRepertoire HTBI primers and Arm-PCR of CDR3 regions built TCR beta libraries. TCRdb re-called the multiplex PCR reads through MiXCR, storing one row per CDR3 protein. Counted here are a few hundred thousand distinct CDR3 sequences, approximately 16% occurring once; the ten biggest clones make up around a quarter. Time point noted: newly diagnosed GD, antithyroid drugs for less than 3 months. From RNA extracted from PBMCs, the TCR library was made. These data were also filed under a second study, of T cells in Graves' hyperthyroidism and ophthalmopathy.

The sequences come from peripheral blood mononuclear cells (PBMCs), collected at new diagnosis, from a patient treated with antithyroid drugs. These receptors all stem from a woman younger than 35 with Graves disease.

The CDR3 coding sequence is TGCAGCTCCGAGACGGCTAACTATGGCTACACCTTC. It translates to CSSETANYGYTF. The V gene is TRBV29-1, the J gene TRBJ1-2; D call uncertain. Germline CDR1 SQVTM, CDR2 ANQGSEA. The ends were cut back, 8 bases at V and 0 bases at J, with 10 bases in the middle. The length of the CDR3 is 12 residues.

The DNA for the CDR3 is TGTGCCAGCAGTGAAATGGGGTTGGAGGGCTATGGCTACACCTTC. Translated: CASSEMGLEGYGYTF. This sequence joins TRBV2 and TRBJ1-2, with D unclear. Germline values: CDR1 SNHLY, CDR2 FYNNEI. The V end lost 2 bases, the J end lost 4 bases, and 14 bases lay between the germline ends. The CDR3 runs 15 residues.

This clonotype has at least ten counts. The chain uses TRBV2 and TRBJ2-5; D not resolved. The CDR3 loop spans 11 amino acids. From germline, CDR1 is SNHLY and CDR2 FYNNEI. V gave up 6 bases and J gave up 2 bases, with 4 bases separating them. CDR3 nucleotides: TGTGCCAGCAGGTTACAAGAGACCCAGTACTTC. Its translation: CASRLQETQYF.

This clonotype was counted between two and nine times. This chain connects TRBV20-1 to TRBJ2-7, with D perhaps matching TRBD1 (6 bases). The CDR3 has 15 amino acids. CDR1 is DFQATT, CDR2 SNEGSKA, per germline (reference sequence). Trimming took 1 base from V and 1 from J, leaving 14 bases between them. This CDR3 reads CSARGQGFKSYEQYF. The DNA of the CDR3 is TGCAGTGCTAGAGGGCAGGGGTTCAAGTCCTACGAGCAGTACTTC.

This chain joins TRBV19 and TRBJ2-1; possibly TRBD2 for D (6 bases). The CDR3 contains 14 residues. V gave up 1 base and J gave up 8 bases, with 12 bases separating them. Germline V gene data show CDR1 as LNHDA and CDR2 as SQIVND (reference sequence). The CDR3 protein is CASSIGSGSDEQFF. The CDR3 DNA is TGTGCCAGTAGTATAGGGTCCGGGAGCGATGAGCAGTTCTTC.

The chain is built from TRBV12-3 or TRBV12-4 and TRBJ2-1, with D possibly being TRBD2 (5 bases). V was shortened by 1 base and J by 5 bases, with 15 bases between the two germline ends. The CDR3 totals 16 residues. The CDR3 region has the DNA TGTGCCAGCAGTTTAGTGGACTGGCGTTTACACAATGAGCAGTTCTTC. It yields the protein CASSLVDWRLHNEQFF.

Only a few counts were recorded for this clonotype. V and J are TRBV7-3 and TRBJ1-4, with TRBD1 as a possible D gene (6 bases). The CDR3 is made up of 15 amino acids. V was pared by 2 bases and J by 3 bases, with 10 bases between. CDR1 and CDR2 (germline): SGHTA, FQGTGA. DNA of the CDR3: TGTGCCAGCAGCTTATCGGACAGTCCTAATGAAAAACTGTTTTTT. Amino acid sequence: CASSLSDSPNEKLFF.

This clonotype occurred many times. V is TRBV7-3 and J is TRBJ2-1; D ambiguous. This CDR3 comprises 14 residues. Germline assignment: CDR1 SGHTA and CDR2 FQGTGA. The ends were cut back, 3 bases at V and 5 bases at J, with 11 bases in the middle. The CDR3 nucleotides read TGTGCCAGCAGCTTCAGTTACGAGGACAATGAGCAGTTCTTC. As protein: CASSFSYEDNEQFF.

The chain joins TRBV19 to TRBJ2-7; unclear D gene. The CDR3 is made up of 14 amino acids. Germline V CDR1 and CDR2: LNHDA, SQIVND (reference sequence). V shed 3 bases and J shed 2 bases, with 11 bases lying between them. CDR3 in amino acids: CASSIGPEPYEQYF. For the CDR3, the DNA is TGTGCCAGTAGTATTGGACCCGAACCCTACGAGCAGTACTTC. Together with reference TRBV19 and TRBJ2-7, the CDR3 gives the full variable domain: DGGITQSPKYLFRKEGQNVTLSCEQNLNHDAMYWYRQDPGQGLRLIYYSQIVNDFQKGDIAEGYSVSREKKESFPLTVTSAQKNPTAFYLCASSIGPEPYEQYFGPGTRLTVT.